This T cell receptor beta chain was recorded in a study of beta chain features in type 1 diabetes. Across the study: Summed over all samples, the examined sorted cells came to more than 85 million.

The isolated RNA, all of it, was reverse transcribed, so expressed TCRB transcripts were what got sequenced. TCRdb's copy holds only in-frame clones and misses some; the assay was immunoSEQ multiplex PCR. The data contain under 800,000 clones, about 14% of them singletons. Overall study findings and caveats: Across all four CD4+ subsets, people with type 1 diabetes showed modestly shorter TCRB CDR3s.

Turning to this clone: Its antigen is still unknown.

CDR1 and CDR2 from the germline V gene are MGHRA and YSYEKL. CDR3 length: 17 residues. V shed 6 bases and J 7 bases; nucleotides not matched to a gene: 17. The sequence was obtained from a man younger than 35 in good health. The rearrangement uses TRBV4-1 and TRBJ2-4, with 8 bases aligning to TRBD2. Sequencing input: naive CD4+ T cells from blood. CDR3 bases: TGCGCCAGCAGTCCCAATAGCGCGGGAGGAACCTCCAACATTCAGTACTTC. Its translation is CASSPNSAGGTSNIQYF.